In its sample, the clone carrying this T cell receptor beta chain was seen once. The data originate from a study of blood T cell repertoires in COVID-19. The J segment lost 1 base and the V segment lost 0 bases, leaving 0 bases of the junction unmatched. The germline V gene has CDR1 SGHVS and CDR2 FQNEAQ. The CDR3 runs to 14 residues. Using immunoSEQ multiplex PCR, the repertoire was profiled, and TCRdb retains in-frame clones only, with some absent. The sample includes over 80,000 clones, nearly 90% of them seen just once. The receptor comes from a woman of 80 years or more with acute or convalescent COVID-19. This chain connects TRBV7-8 to TRBJ2-7; 7 nucleotides agree with TRBD1. The sample taken for sequencing was peripheral blood. The CDR3 protein is CASSLATGSYEQYF. The CDR3 nucleotides are TGTGCCAGCAGCTTAGCGACAGGGTCCTACGAGCAGTACTTC.